This TCR beta chain was obtained from a study of blood T cell repertoires in COVID-19. The overall study: Acute-phase and convalescent COVID-19 samples originated in the United States, Italy and Spain. Sample material is recorded as cDNA or gDNA derived from T cells, B-cell-depleted T cells, or PBMCs.

As processed by the authors: Amplification with reference gene primers provided the estimates of nucleated cell counts. Clones were sequenced by immunoSEQ multiplex PCR, and TCRdb holds only the in-frame ones, with some missing. That table is the source of V, J and clone size, and D and trimming were worked out from the DNA. This table holds some 250,000 clones, around four fifths found once. The sample was peripheral blood. This sequence was found in a man older than 75 with acute or convalescent COVID-19.

CDR3 protein: CASSSGGVGNGYTF. CDR3 coding DNA: TGTGCCAGCAGTTCGGGGGGAGTTGGGAATGGCTACACCTTC. The V and J genes are TRBV28 and TRBJ1-2; D may be TRBD1 (5 bases). CDR3 length equals 14 residues. V was clipped by 4 bases and J by 6 bases, with 15 bases between them. Germline loops: CDR1 MDHEN, CDR2 SYDVKM.